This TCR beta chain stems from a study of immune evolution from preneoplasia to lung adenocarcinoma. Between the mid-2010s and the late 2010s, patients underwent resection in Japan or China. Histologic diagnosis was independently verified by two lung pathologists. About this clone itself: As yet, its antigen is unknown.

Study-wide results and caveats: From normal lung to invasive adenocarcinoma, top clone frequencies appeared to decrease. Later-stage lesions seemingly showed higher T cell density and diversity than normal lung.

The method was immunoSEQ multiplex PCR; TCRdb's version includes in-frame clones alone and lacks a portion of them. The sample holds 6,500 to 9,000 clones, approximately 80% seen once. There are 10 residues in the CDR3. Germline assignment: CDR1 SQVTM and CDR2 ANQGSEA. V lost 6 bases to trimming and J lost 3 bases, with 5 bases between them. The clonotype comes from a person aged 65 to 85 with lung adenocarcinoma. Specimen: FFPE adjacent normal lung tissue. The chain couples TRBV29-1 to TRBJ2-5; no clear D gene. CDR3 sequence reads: CSVKEETQYF. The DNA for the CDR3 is TGCAGCGTCAAGGAAGAGACCCAGTACTTC.